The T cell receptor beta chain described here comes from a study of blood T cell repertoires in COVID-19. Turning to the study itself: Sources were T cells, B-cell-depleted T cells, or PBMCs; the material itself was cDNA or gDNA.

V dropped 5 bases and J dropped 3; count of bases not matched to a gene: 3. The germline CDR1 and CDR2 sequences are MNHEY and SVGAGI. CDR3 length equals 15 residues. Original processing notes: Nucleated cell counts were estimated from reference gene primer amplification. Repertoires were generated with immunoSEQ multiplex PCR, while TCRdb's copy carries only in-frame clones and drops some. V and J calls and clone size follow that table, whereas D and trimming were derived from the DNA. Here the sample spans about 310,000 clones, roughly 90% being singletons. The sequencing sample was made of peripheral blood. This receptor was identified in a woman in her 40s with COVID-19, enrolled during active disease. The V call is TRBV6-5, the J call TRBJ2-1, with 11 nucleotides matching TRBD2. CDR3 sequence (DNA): TGTGCCAGCAGTAGACTAGCGGGATTCTACAATGAGCAGTTCTTC. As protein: CASSRLAGFYNEQFF.